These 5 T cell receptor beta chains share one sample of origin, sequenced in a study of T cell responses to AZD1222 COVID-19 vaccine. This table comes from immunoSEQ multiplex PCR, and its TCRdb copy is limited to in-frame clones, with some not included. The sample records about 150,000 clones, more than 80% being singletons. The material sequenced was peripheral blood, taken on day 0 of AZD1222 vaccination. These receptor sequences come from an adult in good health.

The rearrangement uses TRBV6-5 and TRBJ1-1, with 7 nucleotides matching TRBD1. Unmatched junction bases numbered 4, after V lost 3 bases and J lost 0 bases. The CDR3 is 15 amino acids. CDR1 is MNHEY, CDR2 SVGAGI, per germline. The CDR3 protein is CASSYKGAMNTEAFF. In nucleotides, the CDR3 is TGTGCCAGCAGTTATAAGGGGGCAATGAACACTGAAGCTTTCTTT.

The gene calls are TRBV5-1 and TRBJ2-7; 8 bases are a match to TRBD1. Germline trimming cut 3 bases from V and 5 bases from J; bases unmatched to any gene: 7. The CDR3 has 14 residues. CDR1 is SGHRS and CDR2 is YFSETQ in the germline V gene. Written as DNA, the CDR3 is TGCGCCAGCAGCTATCGACAGGGGTTTGACGAGCAGTACTTC. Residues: CASSYRQGFDEQYF.

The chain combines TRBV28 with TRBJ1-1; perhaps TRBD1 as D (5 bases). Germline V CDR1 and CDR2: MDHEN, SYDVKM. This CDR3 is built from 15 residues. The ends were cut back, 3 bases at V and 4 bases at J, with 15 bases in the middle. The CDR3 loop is CASSFVFPGSTEAFF. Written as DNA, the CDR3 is TGTGCCAGCAGTTTTGTATTCCCAGGGTCCACTGAAGCTTTCTTT.

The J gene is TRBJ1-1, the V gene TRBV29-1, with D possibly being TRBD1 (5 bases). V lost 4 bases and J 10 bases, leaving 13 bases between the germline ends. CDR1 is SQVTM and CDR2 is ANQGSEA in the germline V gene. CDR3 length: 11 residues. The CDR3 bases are TGCAGCGTTGTGTTGCAGGGATCAGCTTTCTTT. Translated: CSVVLQGSAFF.

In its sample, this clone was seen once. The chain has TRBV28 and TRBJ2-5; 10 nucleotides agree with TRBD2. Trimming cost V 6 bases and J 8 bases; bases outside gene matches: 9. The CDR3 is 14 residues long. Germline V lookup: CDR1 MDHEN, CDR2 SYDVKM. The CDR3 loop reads CASRELLAGSTQYF. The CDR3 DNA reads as TGTGCCAGCAGGGAACTACTAGCGGGGTCTACCCAGTACTTC.